The following is a TCR beta chain sequence with its context. Trimming took off 5 bases at V and 10 bases at J, with 11 bases between the two ends. The CDR3 contains 11 residues. In germline, CDR1 is SEHNR, CDR2 FQNEAQ (reference sequence). This specimen comes from a study of blood T cell repertoires in COVID-19. Study at large: COVID-19 samples, acute and convalescent, were from the United States, Italy and Spain. T cells, B-cell-depleted T cells, or PBMCs supplied cDNA or gDNA.

Produced via immunoSEQ multiplex PCR; TCRdb's table is partial and in-frame only. Of fewer than 350,000 clones in the sample, around 85% were seen once. This clonotype was sampled from a woman aged 25 to 45 with COVID-19, enrolled during active disease. The J gene is TRBJ1-2, the V gene TRBV7-9; D is unresolved. Sample: peripheral blood. The CDR3 DNA is TGTGCCAGCAGCGAAAAGGAGGACTACACCTTC. It yields the protein CASSEKEDYTF. Using reference TRBV7-9 and TRBJ1-2 for the parts outside the CDR3, the full variable domain is DTGVSQNPRHKITKRGQNVTFRCDPISEHNRLYWYRQTLGQGPEFLTYFQNEAQLEKSRLLSDRFSAERPKGSFSTLEIQRTEQGDSAMYLCASSEKEDYTFGSGTRLTVV.